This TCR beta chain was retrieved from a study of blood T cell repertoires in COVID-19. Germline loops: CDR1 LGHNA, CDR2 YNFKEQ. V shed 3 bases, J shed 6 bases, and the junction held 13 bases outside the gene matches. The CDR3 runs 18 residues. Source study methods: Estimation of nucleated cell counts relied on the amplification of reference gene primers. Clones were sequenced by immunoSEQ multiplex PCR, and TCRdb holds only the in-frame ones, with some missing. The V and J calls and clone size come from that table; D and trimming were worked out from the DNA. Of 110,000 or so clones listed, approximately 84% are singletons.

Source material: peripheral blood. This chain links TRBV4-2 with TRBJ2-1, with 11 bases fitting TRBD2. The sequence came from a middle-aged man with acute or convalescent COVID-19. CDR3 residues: CASSHPRRLAGQINEQFF. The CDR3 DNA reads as TGTGCCAGCAGCCACCCCCGACGACTAGCGGGGCAAATCAATGAGCAGTTCTTC.